The T cell receptor beta chain under discussion was sequenced for a study of patients and donors after allogeneic stem cell transplantation. This clonotype was seen more than once but under ten times. TCRdb reanalysed the RT-PCR reads using MiXCR and keeps one entry per CDR3 protein. Here the sample spans roughly 940,000 distinct CDR3 sequences, about 20% being singletons. The sequenced material came from blood, either unsorted or a sorted T cell fraction (not recorded which). This clonotype was sampled from a human donor who was either an allogeneic HSCT recipient or a stem cell or donor lymphocyte infusion donor (not recorded which). It is not recorded whose cells these are; they may come from a transplant donor.

The DNA for the CDR3 is TGCAGTGGGGGAGGGGGCCAGGTCTATGGCTACACCTTC. Translation: CSGGGGQVYGYTF. The chain joins TRBV20-1 to TRBJ1-2, with TRBD1 matching over 7 bases. Per germline, CDR1 DFQATT and CDR2 SNEGSKA (reference sequence). This CDR3 is built from 13 residues. With V trimmed by 7 bases and J by 4 bases, 9 bases remained unmatched.